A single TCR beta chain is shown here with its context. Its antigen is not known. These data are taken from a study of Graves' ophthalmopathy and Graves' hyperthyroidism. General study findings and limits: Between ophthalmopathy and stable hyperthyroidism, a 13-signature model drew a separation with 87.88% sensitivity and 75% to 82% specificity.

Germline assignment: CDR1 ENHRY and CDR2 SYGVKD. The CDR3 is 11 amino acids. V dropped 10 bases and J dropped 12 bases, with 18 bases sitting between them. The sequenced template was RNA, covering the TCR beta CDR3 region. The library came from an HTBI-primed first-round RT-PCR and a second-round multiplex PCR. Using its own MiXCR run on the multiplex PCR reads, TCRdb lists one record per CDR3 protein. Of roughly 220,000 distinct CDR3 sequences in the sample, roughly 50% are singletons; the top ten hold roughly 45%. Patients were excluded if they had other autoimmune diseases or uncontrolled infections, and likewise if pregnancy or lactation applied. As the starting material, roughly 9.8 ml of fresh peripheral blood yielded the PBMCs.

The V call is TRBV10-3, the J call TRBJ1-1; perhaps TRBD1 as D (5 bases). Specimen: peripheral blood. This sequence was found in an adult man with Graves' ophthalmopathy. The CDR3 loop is CASTVQGRSFF. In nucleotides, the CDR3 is TGTGCCAGCACCGTCCAGGGTAGATCTTTCTTT.